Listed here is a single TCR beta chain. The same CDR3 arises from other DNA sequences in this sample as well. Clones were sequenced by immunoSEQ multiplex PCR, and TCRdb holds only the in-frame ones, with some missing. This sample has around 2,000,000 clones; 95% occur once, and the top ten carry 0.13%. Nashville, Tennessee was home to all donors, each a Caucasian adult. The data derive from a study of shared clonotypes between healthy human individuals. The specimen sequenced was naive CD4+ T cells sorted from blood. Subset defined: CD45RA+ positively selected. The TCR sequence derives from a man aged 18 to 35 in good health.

CDR3 sequence: CASSLRQGAGNQPQHF. The CDR3 DNA is TGTGCCAGCAGTTTAAGACAGGGGGCCGGCAATCAGCCCCAGCATTTT. This sequence joins TRBV28 and TRBJ1-5, with 10 bases aligning to TRBD1. CDR1 is MDHEN and CDR2 is SYDVKM in the germline V gene. The CDR3 contains 16 residues. V trimming: 2 bases; J trimming: 2 bases; junction bases outside the gene matches: 3.